This T cell receptor beta chain emerged from a study of T cells expressing NK-cell markers. Study-wide background: Underlying the TCR beta repertoires were sorted CD3+CD56+NKG2C+, CD3+CD56+NKG2C- and CD3+CD56-NKG2C+ T cells. Serological testing identified most of the eight sequenced donors as HCMV-seropositive and one as seronegative. Study conclusions and caveats: Also leading the CD3+CD56-NKG2C+ fraction in several donors were these clonotypes.

Libraries used 5'RACE template switching adding universal primer site and UMIs. TCRdb reworked the 5' RACE reads into one entry per CDR3 protein, no DNA. The listing contains more than 250,000 distinct CDR3 sequences. The CDR3 sequence is 16 residues long. In germline, CDR1 is SQVTM, CDR2 ANQGSEA. Notes on this clonotype: Its antigen is unidentified.

The sequenced sample consisted of blood T cells: a sorted CD56 or NKG2C T cell subset, CD4+ or CD8+ T cells, or bulk PBMC T cells (not recorded which). The V call is TRBV29-1, the J call TRBJ2-5; the TCRdb D gene call, TRBD1, has no DNA to confirm it. The sequence came from a man between 18 and 35 years old in good health. CDR3 in amino acids: CSVGTGAAGLRETQYF.